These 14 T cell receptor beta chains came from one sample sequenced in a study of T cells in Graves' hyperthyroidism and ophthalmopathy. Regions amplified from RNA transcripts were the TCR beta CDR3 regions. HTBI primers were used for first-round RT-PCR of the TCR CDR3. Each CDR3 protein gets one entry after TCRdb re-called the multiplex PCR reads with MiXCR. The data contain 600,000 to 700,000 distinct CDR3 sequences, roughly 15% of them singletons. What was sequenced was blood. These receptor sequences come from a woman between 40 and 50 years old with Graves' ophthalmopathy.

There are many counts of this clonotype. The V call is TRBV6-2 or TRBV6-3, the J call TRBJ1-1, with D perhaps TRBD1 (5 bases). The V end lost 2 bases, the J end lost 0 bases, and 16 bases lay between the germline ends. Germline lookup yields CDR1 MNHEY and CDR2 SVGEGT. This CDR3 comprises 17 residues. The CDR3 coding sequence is TGTGCCAGCAGTTACAGGGCGGGGGATGTGATGAACACTGAAGCTTTCTTT. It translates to CASSYRAGDVMNTEAFF.

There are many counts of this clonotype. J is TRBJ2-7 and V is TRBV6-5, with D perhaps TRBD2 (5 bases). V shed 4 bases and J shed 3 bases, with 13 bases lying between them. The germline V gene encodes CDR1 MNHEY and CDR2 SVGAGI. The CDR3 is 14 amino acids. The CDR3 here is CASSFERRNYEQYF. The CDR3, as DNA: TGTGCCAGCAGTTTCGAGCGGAGGAACTACGAGCAGTACTTC.

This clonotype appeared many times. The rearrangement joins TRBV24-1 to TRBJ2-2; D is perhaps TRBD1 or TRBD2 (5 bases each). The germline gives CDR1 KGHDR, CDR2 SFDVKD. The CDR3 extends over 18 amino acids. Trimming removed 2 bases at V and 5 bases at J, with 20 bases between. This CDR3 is CATSDSIAEGRGTGELFF. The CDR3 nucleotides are TGTGCCACCAGTGATTCCATTGCTGAGGGGCGAGGGACCGGGGAGCTGTTTTTT.

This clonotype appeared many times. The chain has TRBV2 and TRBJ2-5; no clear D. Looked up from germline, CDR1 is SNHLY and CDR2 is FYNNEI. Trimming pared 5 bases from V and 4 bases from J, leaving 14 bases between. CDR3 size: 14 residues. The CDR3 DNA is TGTGCCAGCAGTCGTGACCCCTCTCTAGAGACCCAGTACTTC. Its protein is CASSRDPSLETQYF.

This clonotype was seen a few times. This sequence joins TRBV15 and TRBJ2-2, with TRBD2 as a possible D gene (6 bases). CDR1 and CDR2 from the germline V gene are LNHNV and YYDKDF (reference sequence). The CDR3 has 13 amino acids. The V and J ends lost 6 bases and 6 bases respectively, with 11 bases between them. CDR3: CATRPPGAGELFF. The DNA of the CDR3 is TGTGCCACCAGACCACCGGGGGCCGGGGAGCTGTTTTTT.

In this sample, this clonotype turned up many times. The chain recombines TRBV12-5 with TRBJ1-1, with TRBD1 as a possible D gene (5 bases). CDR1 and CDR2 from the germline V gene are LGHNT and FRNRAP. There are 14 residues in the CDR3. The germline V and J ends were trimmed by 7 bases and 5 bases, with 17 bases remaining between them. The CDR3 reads CASAFGGTGTEAFF. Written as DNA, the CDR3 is TGTGCTAGTGCCTTTGGGGGGACGGGGACTGAAGCTTTCTTT. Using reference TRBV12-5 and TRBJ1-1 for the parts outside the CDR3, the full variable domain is DARVTQTPRHKVTEMGQEVTMRCQPILGHNTVFWYRQTMMQGLELLAYFRNRAPLDDSGMPKDRFSAEMPDATLATLKIQPSEPRDSAVYFCASAFGGTGTEAFFGQGTRLTVV.

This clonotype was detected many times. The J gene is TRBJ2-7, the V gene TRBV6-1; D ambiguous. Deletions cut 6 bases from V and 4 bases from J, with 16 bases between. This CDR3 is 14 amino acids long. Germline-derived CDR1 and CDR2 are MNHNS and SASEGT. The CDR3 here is CASSRPTELYEQYF. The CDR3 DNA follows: TGTGCCAGCAGCCGACCGACTGAGCTGTACGAGCAGTACTTC.

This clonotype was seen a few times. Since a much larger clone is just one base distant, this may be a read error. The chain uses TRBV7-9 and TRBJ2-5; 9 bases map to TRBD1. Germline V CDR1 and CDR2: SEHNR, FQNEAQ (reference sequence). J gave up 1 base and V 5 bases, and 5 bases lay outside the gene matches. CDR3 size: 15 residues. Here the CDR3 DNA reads TGTGCCAGCAGCCCGGACAGGGGTGGCCAAGAGACCCAGTACTTC. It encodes CASSPDRGGQETQYF.

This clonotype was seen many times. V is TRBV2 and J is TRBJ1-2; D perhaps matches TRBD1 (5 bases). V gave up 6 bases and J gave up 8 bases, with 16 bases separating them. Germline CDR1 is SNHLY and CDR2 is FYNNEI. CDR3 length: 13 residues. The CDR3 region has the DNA TGTGCCAGCAGACCAGTCCGGGGCCTGGGCTACACCTTC. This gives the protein CASRPVRGLGYTF.

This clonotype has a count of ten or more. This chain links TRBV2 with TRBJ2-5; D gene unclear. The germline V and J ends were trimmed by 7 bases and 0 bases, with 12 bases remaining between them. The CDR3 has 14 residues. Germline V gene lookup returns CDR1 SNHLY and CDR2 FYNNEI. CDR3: CASIKSQNQETQYF. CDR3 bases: TGTGCCAGCATTAAGTCCCAAAACCAAGAGACCCAGTACTTC.

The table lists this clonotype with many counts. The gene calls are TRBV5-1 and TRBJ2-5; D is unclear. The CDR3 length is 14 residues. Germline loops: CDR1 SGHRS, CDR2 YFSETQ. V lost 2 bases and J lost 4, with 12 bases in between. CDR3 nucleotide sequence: TGCGCCAGCAGCTTTTCAGAGCCGGGAGAGACCCAGTACTTC. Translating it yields CASSFSEPGETQYF.

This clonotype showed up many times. Here the CDR3 DNA reads TGTGCCAGCGCTTCGATCACGGGACAGCCGTATTCACCCCTCCACTTT. Translation gives CASASITGQPYSPLHF. The J gene is TRBJ1-6, the V gene TRBV12-3 or TRBV12-4; the match to TRBD1 covers 7 bases. Trimming cost V 8 bases and J 8 bases; bases outside gene matches: 15. The CDR3 length is 16 residues.

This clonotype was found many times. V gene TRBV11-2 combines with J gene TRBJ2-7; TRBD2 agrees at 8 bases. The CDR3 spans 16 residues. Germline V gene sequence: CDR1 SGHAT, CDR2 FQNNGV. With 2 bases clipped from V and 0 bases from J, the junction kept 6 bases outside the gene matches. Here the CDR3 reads CASSLLGGRSSYEQYF. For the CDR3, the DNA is TGTGCCAGCAGCTTATTAGGCGGGAGGAGCTCCTACGAGCAGTACTTC.

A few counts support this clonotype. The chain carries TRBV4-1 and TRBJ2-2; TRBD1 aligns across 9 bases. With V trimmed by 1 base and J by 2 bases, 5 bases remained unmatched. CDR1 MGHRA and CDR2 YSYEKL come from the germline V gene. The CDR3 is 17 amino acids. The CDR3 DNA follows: TGCGCCAGCAGCCAAGTGGGACAGGGAAGAAACACCGGGGAGCTGTTTTTT. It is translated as CASSQVGQGRNTGELFF.